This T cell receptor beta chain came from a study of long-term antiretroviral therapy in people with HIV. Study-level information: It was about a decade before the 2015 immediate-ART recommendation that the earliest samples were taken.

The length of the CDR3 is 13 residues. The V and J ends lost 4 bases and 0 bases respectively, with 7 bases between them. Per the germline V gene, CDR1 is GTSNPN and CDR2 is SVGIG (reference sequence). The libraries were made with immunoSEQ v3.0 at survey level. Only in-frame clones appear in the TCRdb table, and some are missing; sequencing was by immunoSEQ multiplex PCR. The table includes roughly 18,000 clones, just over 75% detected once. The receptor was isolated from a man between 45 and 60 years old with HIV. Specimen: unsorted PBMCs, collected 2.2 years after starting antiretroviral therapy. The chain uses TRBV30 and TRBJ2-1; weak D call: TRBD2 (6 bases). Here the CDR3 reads CAWTGDSYNEQFF. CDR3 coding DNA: TGTGCCTGGACGGGGGACTCCTACAATGAGCAGTTCTTC.